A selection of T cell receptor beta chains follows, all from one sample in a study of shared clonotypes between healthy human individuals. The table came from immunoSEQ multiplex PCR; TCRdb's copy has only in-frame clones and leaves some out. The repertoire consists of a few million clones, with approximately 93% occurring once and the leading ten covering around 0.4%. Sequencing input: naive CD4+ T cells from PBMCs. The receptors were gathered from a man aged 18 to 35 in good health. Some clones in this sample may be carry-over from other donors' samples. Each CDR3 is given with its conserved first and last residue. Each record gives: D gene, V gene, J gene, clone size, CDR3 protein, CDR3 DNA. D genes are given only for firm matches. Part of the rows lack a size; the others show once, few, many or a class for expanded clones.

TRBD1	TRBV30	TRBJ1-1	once	CAWGGQGWAEAFF	TGTGCCTGGGGGGGACAGGGGTGGGCTGAAGCTTTCTTT
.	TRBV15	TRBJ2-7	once	CATSRGQGSYEQYF	TGTGCCACCAGCAGAGGGCAGGGCTCCTACGAGCAGTACTTC
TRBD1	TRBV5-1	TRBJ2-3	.	CASSPTGPDTQYF	TGCGCCAGCAGCCCGACAGGGCCCGATACGCAGTATTTT
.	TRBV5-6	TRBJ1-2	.	CASSLRGIDANYGYTF	TGTGCCAGCAGCTTAAGGGGAATAGACGCTAACTATGGCTACACCTTC
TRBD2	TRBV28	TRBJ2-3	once	CASTPLPGLAGRTQYF	TGTGCCAGCACCCCATTACCGGGACTAGCGGGACGGACGCAGTATTTT
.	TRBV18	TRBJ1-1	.	CASSPKNPGHTPGPEAFF	TGTGCCAGCTCACCAAAAAACCCCGGGCATACCCCAGGGCCTGAAGCTTTCTTT
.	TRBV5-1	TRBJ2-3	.	CASSLEGKGTDTQYF	TGCGCCAGCAGCTTGGAAGGGAAGGGCACAGATACGCAGTATTTT
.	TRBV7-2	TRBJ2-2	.	CASRLSEVGELFF	TGTGCCAGCAGGTTATCTGAAGTCGGGGAGCTGTTTTTT
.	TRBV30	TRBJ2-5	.	CAWSVGGGGETQYF	TGTGCCTGGAGTGTAGGAGGGGGAGGGGAGACCCAGTACTTC
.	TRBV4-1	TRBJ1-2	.	CASSQAGFFYGYTF	TGCGCCAGCAGCCAAGCTGGGTTTTTTTATGGCTACACCTTC
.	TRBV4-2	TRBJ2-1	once	CASSPEPGRNEQFF	TGTGCCAGCAGCCCGGAGCCCGGGCGCAATGAGCAGTTCTTC
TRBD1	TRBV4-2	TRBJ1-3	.	CASRAPGQGNTIYF	TGTGCCAGCAGGGCGCCGGGACAGGGGAACACCATATATTTT
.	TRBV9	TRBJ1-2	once	CASSVADRSYYGYTF	TGTGCCAGCAGCGTAGCCGACAGGTCCTACTATGGCTACACCTTC
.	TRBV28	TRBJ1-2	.	CASSLSRIYGYTF	TGTGCCAGCAGTTTATCACGGATCTATGGCTACACCTTC
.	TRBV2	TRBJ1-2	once	CASREHRGTPNYGYTF	TGTGCCAGCAGGGAACACCGGGGAACCCCTAACTATGGCTACACCTTC
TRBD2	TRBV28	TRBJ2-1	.	CASSLVGGAVEQFF	TGTGCCAGCAGTTTAGTGGGAGGGGCCGTTGAGCAGTTCTTC
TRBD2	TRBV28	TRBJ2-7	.	CASSGPSGASYEQYF	TGTGCCAGCAGTGGGCCTAGCGGGGCCTCCTACGAGCAGTACTTC